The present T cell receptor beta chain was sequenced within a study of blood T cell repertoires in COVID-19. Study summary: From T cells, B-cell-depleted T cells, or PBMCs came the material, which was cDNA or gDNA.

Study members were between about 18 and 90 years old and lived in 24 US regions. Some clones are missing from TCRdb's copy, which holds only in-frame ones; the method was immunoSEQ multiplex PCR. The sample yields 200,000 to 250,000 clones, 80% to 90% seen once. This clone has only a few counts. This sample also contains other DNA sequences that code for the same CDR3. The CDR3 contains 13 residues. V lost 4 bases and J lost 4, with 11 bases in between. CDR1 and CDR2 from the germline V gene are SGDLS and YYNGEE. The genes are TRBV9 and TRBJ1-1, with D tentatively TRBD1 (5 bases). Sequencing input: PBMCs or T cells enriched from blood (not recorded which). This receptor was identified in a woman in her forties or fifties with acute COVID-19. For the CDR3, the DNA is TGTGCCAGCAGCCCTCAGGGTCCCACTGAAGCTTTCTTT. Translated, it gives CASSPQGPTEAFF.